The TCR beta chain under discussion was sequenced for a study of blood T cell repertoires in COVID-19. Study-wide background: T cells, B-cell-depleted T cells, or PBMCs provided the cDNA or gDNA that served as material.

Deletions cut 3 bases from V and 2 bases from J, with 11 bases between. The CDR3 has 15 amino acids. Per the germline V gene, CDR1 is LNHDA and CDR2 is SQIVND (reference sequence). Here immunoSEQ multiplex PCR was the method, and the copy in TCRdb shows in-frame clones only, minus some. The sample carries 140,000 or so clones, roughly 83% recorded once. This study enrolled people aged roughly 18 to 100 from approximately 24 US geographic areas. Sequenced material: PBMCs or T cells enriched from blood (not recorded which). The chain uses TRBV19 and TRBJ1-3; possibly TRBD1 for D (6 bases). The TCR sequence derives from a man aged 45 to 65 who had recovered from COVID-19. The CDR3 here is CASSILQGTGNTIYF. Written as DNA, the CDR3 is TGTGCCAGTAGTATCCTACAGGGAACTGGAAACACCATATATTTT. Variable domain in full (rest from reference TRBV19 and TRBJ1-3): DGGITQSPKYLFRKEGQNVTLSCEQNLNHDAMYWYRQDPGQGLRLIYYSQIVNDFQKGDIAEGYSVSREKKESFPLTVTSAQKNPTAFYLCASSILQGTGNTIYFGEGSWLTVV.